This T cell receptor (beta chain) was recorded in a study of blood T cell repertoires in COVID-19. Seattle's cohort entered during active infection and was followed longitudinally. Libraries were prepared by immunoSEQ multiplex PCR; TCRdb keeps only in-frame clonotypes and omits some of them. In the table there are about 160,000 clones, around 74% of which are singletons. The CDR3 is 16 residues long. Unmatched junction bases numbered 8, after V lost 5 bases and J lost 3 bases. The germline V gene encodes CDR1 MDHEN and CDR2 SYDVKM. Source material: peripheral blood. This TCR was recovered from a woman aged 55-70 years with COVID-19, enrolled during active disease. V is TRBV28 and J is TRBJ1-4; TRBD1 matches at 8 bases. CDR3 loop: CASSPQTGVANEKLFF. CDR3 nucleotide sequence: TGTGCCAGCAGTCCACAGACAGGGGTCGCTAATGAAAAACTGTTTTTT.